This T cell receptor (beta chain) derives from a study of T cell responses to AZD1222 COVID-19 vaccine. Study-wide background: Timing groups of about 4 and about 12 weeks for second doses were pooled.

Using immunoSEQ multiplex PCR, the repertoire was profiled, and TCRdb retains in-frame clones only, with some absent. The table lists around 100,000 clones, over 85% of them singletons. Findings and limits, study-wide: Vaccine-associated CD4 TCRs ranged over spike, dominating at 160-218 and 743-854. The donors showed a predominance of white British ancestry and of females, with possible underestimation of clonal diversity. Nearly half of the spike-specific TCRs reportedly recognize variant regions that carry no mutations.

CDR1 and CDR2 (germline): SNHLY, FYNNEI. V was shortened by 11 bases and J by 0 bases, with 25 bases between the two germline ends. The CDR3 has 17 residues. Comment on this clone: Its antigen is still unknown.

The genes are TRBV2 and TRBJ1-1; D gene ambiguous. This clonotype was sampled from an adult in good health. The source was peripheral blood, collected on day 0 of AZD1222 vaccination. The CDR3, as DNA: TGTGCCTCCCGGCGCCGGGCCTTACCCGGTCTGAACACTGAAGCTTTCTTT. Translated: CASRRRALPGLNTEAFF.